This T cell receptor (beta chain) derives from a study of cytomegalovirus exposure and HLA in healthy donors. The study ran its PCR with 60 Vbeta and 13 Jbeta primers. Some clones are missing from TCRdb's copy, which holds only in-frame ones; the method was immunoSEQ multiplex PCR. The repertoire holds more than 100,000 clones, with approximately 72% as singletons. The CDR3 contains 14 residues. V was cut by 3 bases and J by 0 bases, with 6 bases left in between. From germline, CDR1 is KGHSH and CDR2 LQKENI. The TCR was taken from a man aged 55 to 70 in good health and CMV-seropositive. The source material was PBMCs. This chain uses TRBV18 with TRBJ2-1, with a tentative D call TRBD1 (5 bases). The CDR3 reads CASSPDISYNEQFF. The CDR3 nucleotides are TGTGCCAGCTCACCGGACATCTCCTACAATGAGCAGTTCTTC. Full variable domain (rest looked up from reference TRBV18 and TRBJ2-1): NAGVMQNPRHLVRRRGQEARLRCSPMKGHSHVYWYRQLPEEGLKFMVYLQKENIIDESGMPKERFSAEFPKEGPSILRIQQVVRGDSAAYFCASSPDISYNEQFFGPGTRLTVL.